This passage covers 19 T cell receptor beta chains from one sample sequenced in a study of graft-versus-host responses after intestinal transplantation. Antigens for these TCRs are unknown. Using immunoSEQ multiplex PCR, the repertoire was profiled, and TCRdb retains in-frame clones only, with some absent. The sample gives about 70,000 clones, 90% of which show up once; about 4% is in the top ten. The source was unstimulated CD8+ T cells sorted from spleen or lymph node cells, collected before transplant. Receptors originate from a human donor who was the organ donor for an intestinal transplant.

The chain joins TRBV29-1 to TRBJ1-6; D is possibly TRBD1 (6 bases). The CDR3 runs to 18 residues. Germline V gene lookup returns CDR1 SQVTM and CDR2 ANQGSEA. Trimming took 7 bases from V and 0 from J, leaving 22 bases between them. The CDR3 region has the DNA TGCAGCGGGAACGCAGGGGCCTACCTTAACTCCTATAATTCACCCCTCCACTTT. It specifies CSGNAGAYLNSYNSPLHF.

The gene calls are TRBV2 and TRBJ2-1; 7 nucleotides match TRBD2. Trimming at V came to 6 bases and at J to 0 bases, leaving 8 bases not matched to a gene. This CDR3 is 16 amino acids long. Germline V gene lookup returns CDR1 SNHLY and CDR2 FYNNEI. The CDR3 reads CASRVSTSNSYNEQFF. CDR3 nucleotide sequence: TGTGCCAGCAGGGTCTCGACTAGCAACTCCTACAATGAGCAGTTCTTC. Looking up the rest from reference TRBV2 and TRBJ2-1 gives the full variable domain: EPEVTQTPSHQVTQMGQEVILRCVPISNHLYFYWYRQILGQKVEFLVSFYNNEISEKSEIFDDQFSVERPDGSNFTLKIRSTKLEDSAMYFCASRVSTSNSYNEQFFGPGTRLTVL.

The CDR3 DNA reads as TGCGCCAGCAGCCCCCACAGGGGGCTCTTCCCCCTCCACTTT. Translation: CASSPHRGLFPLHF. J is TRBJ1-6 and V is TRBV5-1, with 9 positions matching TRBD1. Trimming took 4 bases from V and 13 from J; bases not matched to a gene: 9. Germline V gene sequence: CDR1 SGHRS, CDR2 YFSETQ. This CDR3 has 14 amino acids.

The rearrangement uses TRBV7-9 and TRBJ2-1; D call uncertain. The germline V gene has CDR1 SEHNR and CDR2 FQNEAQ (reference sequence). This CDR3 contains 17 residues. The germline V and J ends were trimmed by 3 bases and 3 bases, with 18 bases remaining between them. CDR3 sequence: CASSLLQRTPGYNEQFF. The CDR3, as DNA: TGTGCCAGCAGCTTGCTCCAACGTACCCCGGGCTACAATGAGCAGTTCTTC.

The CDR3 nucleotides are TGTGCCAGCAGTGAACCTAGACAGGGGGCGAACACTGAAGCTTTCTTT. Residues: CASSEPRQGANTEAFF. The chain links TRBV6-1 to TRBJ1-1, with 10 bases that match TRBD1. CDR3 length equals 16 residues. V lost 2 bases and J lost 1; bases outside the gene matches: 4. Germline V gene lookup returns CDR1 MNHNS and CDR2 SASEGT.

The J gene is TRBJ2-5, the V gene TRBV23-1; 9 positions agree with TRBD2. TRBV23-1 is an ORF; its function is uncertain. Unmatched junction bases numbered 7, after V lost 0 bases and J lost 2 bases. This CDR3 region has 17 residues. The CDR3 DNA is TGCGCCAGCAGTCAATCGAGGGAAGCGGGGGGTCAAGAGACCCAGTACTTC. It yields the protein CASSQSREAGGQETQYF.

The chain couples TRBV4-2 to TRBJ1-3; D gene uncertain. From germline, CDR1 is LGHNA and CDR2 YNFKEQ. The CDR3 loop spans 17 amino acids. Between the trimmed V and J ends, which lost 0 bases and 0 bases, there was a span of 12 bases. For the CDR3, the DNA is TGTGCCAGCAGCCAAGAGGGGAGGGTCTTCTCTGGAAACACCATATATTTT. This translates into CASSQEGRVFSGNTIYF.

The chain joins TRBV28 to TRBJ2-1, with 16 bases lining up with TRBD2. The CDR3 length is 17 residues. Germline lookup yields CDR1 MDHEN and CDR2 SYDVKM. V lost 5 bases, J lost 7 bases, and 8 bases stayed unmatched. This CDR3 is CASSTSGLAGGFNEQFF. Written as DNA, the CDR3 is TGTGCCAGCAGTACCTCGGGACTAGCGGGGGGGTTTAATGAGCAGTTCTTC.

The gene calls are TRBV28 and TRBJ1-4; the D gene is possibly TRBD1 (6 bases). Trimming stripped 6 bases from V and 4 bases from J, with 18 bases between. There are 16 residues in the CDR3. CDR1 is MDHEN, CDR2 SYDVKM, per germline. CDR3 residues: CASSLEGESSNEKLFF. The CDR3 nucleotides read TGTGCCAGCAGCTTAGAGGGGGAAAGCAGTAATGAAAAACTGTTTTTT.

The chain couples TRBV29-1 to TRBJ1-2, with D uncertain. Germline V gene lookup returns CDR1 SQVTM and CDR2 ANQGSEA. The germline V and J ends were trimmed by 4 bases and 6 bases, with 12 bases remaining between them. The CDR3 is 12 amino acids. This CDR3 is CSVGESLDGYTF. The CDR3 DNA sequence: TGCAGCGTTGGTGAGTCCTTGGATGGCTACACCTTC.

The chain carries TRBV6-5 and TRBJ2-7, with TRBD1 identical over 10 bases. This CDR3 contains 14 residues. Looked up from germline, CDR1 is MNHEY and CDR2 is SVGAGI. Trimming at V came to 6 bases and at J to 6 bases, leaving 8 bases not matched to a gene. CDR3 nucleotides: TGTGCCAGCAGATCTGACAGGGGGCCCTCCGAGCAGTACGTC. As protein: CASRSDRGPSEQYV.

This clone has only one observation. The chain uses TRBV29-1 and TRBJ2-2, with 9 bases aligning to TRBD1. V gave up 6 bases and J gave up 0 bases; unmatched junction bases: 8. This CDR3 has 16 residues. Germline CDR1 reads SQVTM; CDR2 reads ANQGSEA. In nucleotides, the CDR3 is TGCAGCGTACAGGGGGCTCCAGAGGCGAACACCGGGGAGCTGTTTTTT. Protein sequence: CSVQGAPEANTGELFF.

The gene calls are TRBV5-1 and TRBJ2-5; D is possibly TRBD2 (6 bases). Trimming shortened V by 4 bases and J by 7 bases, and 17 bases separated the two germline ends. The germline gives CDR1 SGHRS, CDR2 YFSETQ. This CDR3 comprises 14 residues. In DNA form, the CDR3 reads TGCGCCAGCAGCATTGTGGGGGGTAGCGGGACCCAGTACTTC. This gives the protein CASSIVGGSGTQYF. Drawing the rest from reference TRBV5-1 and TRBJ2-5, the complete variable domain is KAGVTQTPRYLIKTRGQQVTLSCSPISGHRSVSWYQQTPGQGLQFLFEYFSETQRNKGNFPGRFSGRQFSNSRSEMNVSTLELGDSALYLCASSIVGGSGTQYFGPGTRLLVL.

J is TRBJ2-1 and V is TRBV7-8, with TRBD2 matching 9 bases. CDR1 and CDR2 (germline): SGHVS, FQNEAQ. The CDR3 spans 15 residues. V dropped 8 bases and J dropped 7; count of bases not matched to a gene: 12. In nucleotides, the CDR3 is TGTGCCAGCGGGATTCTCCTAGCGGGGCTGAATGAGCAGTTCTTC. It translates to CASGILLAGLNEQFF.

The V and J genes are TRBV18 and TRBJ1-6; possible D gene TRBD1, 5 bases. V lost 4 bases, J lost 7 bases, and 17 bases lay in between. The CDR3 contains 16 residues. Germline CDR1 and CDR2: KGHSH and LQKENI. The CDR3 spells CASSLAGGRLNSPLHF. The CDR3 coding sequence is TGTGCCAGCTCACTCGCCGGGGGACGCCTAAATTCACCCCTCCACTTT.

The chain joins TRBV5-5 to TRBJ2-7; D call uncertain. The CDR3 consists of 19 residues. Looked up from germline, CDR1 is SGHKS and CDR2 is YYEKEE (reference sequence). The ends were cut back, 0 bases at V and 1 base at J, with 23 bases in the middle. CDR3 DNA: TGTGCCAGCAGCTTGGAAAGCCTCGCGCCGGAGTTCTCTTCCTACGAGCAGTACGTC. Its translation: CASSLESLAPEFSSYEQYV.

This sequence joins TRBV11-3 and TRBJ2-1; 7 nucleotides align to TRBD1. Germline CDR1 SGHNT, CDR2 YENEEA. The CDR3 covers 14 residues. The ends lost 4 bases at V and 9 bases at J; junction bases unmatched: 9. CDR3 sequence reads: CASSSRTRQGEQFF. The CDR3 coding sequence is TGTGCCAGCAGCTCCCGGACCCGACAGGGTGAGCAGTTCTTC.

This chain joins TRBV6-1 and TRBJ1-1, with 8 positions matching TRBD1. The CDR3 spans 13 residues. V trimming: 6 bases; J trimming: 4 bases; junction bases outside the gene matches: 4. The germline gives CDR1 MNHNS, CDR2 SASEGT. The CDR3 spells CASRYRGGTEAFF. In nucleotides, the CDR3 is TGTGCCAGCAGATACAGGGGGGGCACTGAAGCTTTCTTT.

The V gene is TRBV7-9, the J gene TRBJ1-2; 7 positions match TRBD1. Trimming at V came to 0 bases and at J to 6 bases, leaving 4 bases not matched to a gene. CDR3 length: 14 residues. Germline V CDR1 and CDR2: SEHNR, FQNEAQ (reference sequence). The CDR3 protein is CASSLAGQGDGYTF. The CDR3, as DNA: TGTGCCAGCAGCTTAGCAGGGCAGGGGGATGGCTACACCTTC.